These 10 T cell receptor beta chains were all obtained from the same sample, sequenced in a study of blood T cell repertoires in COVID-19 (dated by TCRdb to the early 2020s). Receptors were amplified or captured by the immunoSEQ multiplex PCR assay. This is the immuneACCESS table as TCRdb keeps it, with only in-frame sequences that have V and J called. A part of the clones is gone; compared with another copy, unresolved V genes explain less than half, and the rest is unexplained. The sample data list 70,000 to 80,000 clones, and about 80% of these were observed just once. The ten largest clones take up about 12% of the sample. Sequencing was performed on peripheral blood. The receptor set was obtained from a human donor in a cohort sampled during active COVID-19.

CDR3 DNA: TGTGCCAGCTCTAAACAGGCCTTGCAAGAGACCCAGTACTTC. Translation gives CASSKQALQETQYF. The chain employs TRBV5-6 and TRBJ2-5, with a weak D call TRBD1 (5 bases). V dropped 7 bases and J dropped 2 bases, with 15 bases sitting between them. Germline V gene lookup returns CDR1 SGHDT and CDR2 YYEEEE. This CDR3 contains 14 residues.

J is TRBJ2-3 and V is TRBV5-1; D perhaps matches TRBD2 (7 bases). V was shortened by 2 bases and J by 1 base, with 23 bases between the two germline ends. CDR1 and CDR2 (germline): SGHRS, YFSETQ. CDR3 length equals 19 residues. CDR3 region: CASSFGAPGGLQRTDTQYF. DNA of the CDR3: TGCGCCAGCAGCTTTGGGGCCCCGGGGGGCCTACAACGCACAGATACGCAGTATTTT.

The gene calls are TRBV10-3 and TRBJ2-5; 10 nucleotides agree with TRBD1. V shed 3 bases and J 5 bases; nucleotides not matched to a gene: 9. CDR1 is ENHRY and CDR2 is SYGVKD in the germline V gene. The CDR3 spans 16 residues. Here the CDR3 DNA reads TGTGCCATCAGTGATCGGGGACAGGGGATAGGGGAGACCCAGTACTTC. Its translation: CAISDRGQGIGETQYF.

This chain links TRBV7-3 with TRBJ2-5, with TRBD2 identical over 13 bases. This CDR3 has 15 amino acids. Germline assignment: CDR1 SGHTA and CDR2 FQGTGA. The V gene end was trimmed by 5 bases and the J gene end by 5 bases; junction bases not matched to a gene: 5. The CDR3 DNA reads TGTGCCAGCAGCCGGACTAGCGGGGGTAGGGAGACCCAGTACTTC. Residues: CASSRTSGGRETQYF.

This chain uses TRBV6-5 with TRBJ2-2; 8 bases line up with TRBD1. CDR1 is MNHEY and CDR2 is SVGAGI in the germline V gene. The V segment lost 4 bases and the J segment 4 bases; nucleotides outside the gene matches: 5. This CDR3 has 15 amino acids. The CDR3, as DNA: TGTGCCAGCAGTTTTCAGGGGGCTAGCACCGGGGAGCTGTTTTTT. Translation gives CASSFQGASTGELFF.

This sequence joins TRBV6-5 and TRBJ2-5; a weak D match, TRBD2 (6 bases). Per the germline V gene, CDR1 is MNHEY and CDR2 is SVGAGI. The CDR3 consists of 15 residues. The V gene lost 2 bases and the J gene lost 5 bases, with 15 bases spanning the gap. The CDR3 nucleotides are TGTGCCAGCAGTTACCTGCCTAGCGTCACGGAGACCCAGTACTTC. This gives the protein CASSYLPSVTETQYF.

The V and J genes are TRBV29-1 and TRBJ2-5; 8 nucleotides line up with TRBD1. V trimming: 4 bases; J trimming: 5 bases; junction bases outside the gene matches: 6. Germline loops: CDR1 SQVTM, CDR2 ANQGSEA. The CDR3 consists of 13 residues. The CDR3 loop reads CSVGQGAGETQYF. The CDR3 DNA follows: TGCAGCGTTGGCCAGGGGGCAGGGGAGACCCAGTACTTC.

Here the CDR3 DNA reads TGTGCCAGCCGCCCAGACAGCGGGGGGTACAATGAGCAGTTCTTC. Amino acid sequence: CASRPDSGGYNEQFF. The J gene is TRBJ2-1, the V gene TRBV6-5, with TRBD2 matching 9 bases. In germline, CDR1 is MNHEY, CDR2 SVGAGI. With V trimmed by 8 bases and J by 4 bases, 9 bases remained unmatched. The CDR3 is made up of 15 amino acids.

V usage is TRBV7-2 and J usage is TRBJ1-4; TRBD1 aligns across 7 bases. V shed 0 bases and J 7 bases; nucleotides not matched to a gene: 5. The CDR3 loop spans 15 amino acids. Germline CDR1 is SGHTA and CDR2 is FQGNSA. The CDR3 protein is CASSLAAGGGEKLFF. The CDR3 DNA reads TGTGCCAGCAGCTTAGCAGCAGGGGGTGGTGAAAAACTGTTTTTT.

The J gene is TRBJ1-2, the V gene TRBV30, with D unclear. Between the trimmed V and J ends, which lost 4 bases and 4 bases, there was a span of 16 bases. The CDR3 is 14 residues long. The germline gives CDR1 GTSNPN, CDR2 SVGIG (reference sequence). This CDR3 reads CAWKTQAFGYGYTF. In DNA form, the CDR3 reads TGTGCCTGGAAAACCCAGGCGTTTGGCTATGGCTACACCTTC.